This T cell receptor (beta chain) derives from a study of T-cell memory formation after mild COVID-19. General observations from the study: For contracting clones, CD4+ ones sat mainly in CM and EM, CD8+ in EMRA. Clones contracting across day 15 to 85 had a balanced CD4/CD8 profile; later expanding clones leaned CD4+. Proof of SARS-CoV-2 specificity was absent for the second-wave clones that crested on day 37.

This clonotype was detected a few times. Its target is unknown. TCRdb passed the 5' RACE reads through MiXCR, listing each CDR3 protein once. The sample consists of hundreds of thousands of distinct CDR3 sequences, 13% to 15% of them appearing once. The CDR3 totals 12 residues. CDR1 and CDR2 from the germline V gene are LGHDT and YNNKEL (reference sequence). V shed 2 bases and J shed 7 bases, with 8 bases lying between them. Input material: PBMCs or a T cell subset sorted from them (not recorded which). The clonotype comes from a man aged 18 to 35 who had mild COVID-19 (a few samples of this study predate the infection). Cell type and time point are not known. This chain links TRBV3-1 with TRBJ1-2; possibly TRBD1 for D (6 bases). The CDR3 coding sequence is TGTGCCAGCAGCCAATACAGGGCTGGCTACACCTTC. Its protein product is CASSQYRAGYTF.